These 24 T cell receptor beta chains originate from one sample sequenced in a study of shared clonotypes between healthy human individuals. This table comes from immunoSEQ multiplex PCR, and its TCRdb copy is limited to in-frame clones, with some not included. The profile shows a few hundred thousand clones, just over 95% of them singletons. Sequencing was carried out using memory CD8+ T cells sorted from blood. The subset was: CD45RO+ cells pooled with CCR7-negative TemRA cells. The receptors were sampled from a young man in good health.

On this clone itself: Different DNA sequences within this sample yield the same CDR3. V and J are TRBV5-1 and TRBJ2-7; either TRBD1 or TRBD2 may fit D (5 bases each). Germline assignment: CDR1 SGHRS and CDR2 YFSETQ. Trimming left V 3 bases short and J 0 bases short, with 10 bases between. CDR3 length: 14 residues. The CDR3 reads CASSWDGSSYEQYF. In DNA form, the CDR3 reads TGCGCCAGCAGCTGGGACGGTAGCTCCTACGAGCAGTACTTC.

This chain joins TRBV7-2 and TRBJ2-1; D may be TRBD2 (6 bases). CDR1 SGHTA and CDR2 FQGNSA come from the germline V gene. The length of the CDR3 is 15 residues. The V and J ends lost 4 bases and 4 bases respectively, with 14 bases between them. The CDR3 loop is CASSSGASVYNEQFF. The CDR3 region has the DNA TGTGCCAGCAGCTCTGGAGCTAGCGTATACAATGAGCAGTTCTTC.

V is TRBV7-9 and J is TRBJ1-5, with 11 bases identical to TRBD1. The CDR3 is 15 amino acids. After removal of 5 bases from V and 5 bases from J, the junction contained 5 bases not matched to a gene. Germline values: CDR1 SEHNR, CDR2 FQNEAQ (reference sequence). CDR3 loop: CASSRDRGGDQPQHF. For the CDR3, the DNA is TGTGCCAGCAGCCGGGACAGGGGGGGCGATCAGCCCCAGCATTTT.

V usage is TRBV29-1 and J usage is TRBJ1-2, with 8 bases identical to TRBD1. J was trimmed by 8 bases and V by 6 bases; bases with no gene match: 5. Germline V gene data show CDR1 as SQVTM and CDR2 as ANQGSEA. The CDR3 covers 11 residues. The CDR3 nucleotides read TGCAGCGTGGACACAGGGGGAGGCTACACCTTC. It specifies CSVDTGGGYTF.

This rearrangement joins TRBV2 to TRBJ1-2; D is uncertain. Per the germline V gene, CDR1 is SNHLY and CDR2 is FYNNEI. Trimming took off 9 bases at V and 6 bases at J, with 11 bases between the two ends. The CDR3 extends over 11 amino acids. The CDR3 here is CARPRVDGYTF. Here the CDR3 DNA reads TGTGCCAGACCGCGGGTGGATGGCTACACCTTC.

Note on this clone: Distinct nucleotide sequences in the sample also encode this CDR3. This chain links TRBV11-3 with TRBJ2-2; possibly TRBD1 for D (6 bases). Germline CDR1 SGHNT, CDR2 YENEEA. The V and J ends lost 0 bases and 4 bases respectively, with 6 bases between them. The CDR3 extends over 14 amino acids. CDR3 sequence reads: CASSLDRGTGELFF. The CDR3, as DNA: TGTGCCAGCAGCTTAGACAGGGGCACCGGGGAGCTGTTTTTT.

V gene TRBV6-1 combines with J gene TRBJ2-3, with 8 bases matching TRBD2. The trim removed 8 bases at V and 1 base at J, leaving 5 bases unmatched. The CDR3 extends over 14 amino acids. Germline CDR1 reads MNHNS; CDR2 reads SASEGT. The CDR3: CASAGGRGTDTQYF. The CDR3 bases are TGTGCCAGCGCGGGGGGACGCGGCACAGATACGCAGTATTTT.

This clone was counted a single time. The rearrangement links TRBV7-9 to TRBJ2-4; no reliable D call. The germline V and J ends were trimmed by 1 base and 11 bases, with 12 bases remaining between them. The germline V gene encodes CDR1 SEHNR and CDR2 FQNEAQ (reference sequence). The length of the CDR3 is 13 residues. DNA of the CDR3: TGTGCCAGCAGCTTAGGATTAGGTGGCTTTCAGTACTTC. This encodes CASSLGLGGFQYF.

This clone was picked up one time. This chain joins TRBV7-2 and TRBJ2-3; TRBD2 is a possible D gene (5 bases). The CDR3 length is 13 residues. V lost 5 bases and J 0 bases, leaving 6 bases between the germline ends. Germline V gene data show CDR1 as SGHTA and CDR2 as FQGNSA. The CDR3 bases are TGTGCCAGCAGCAGACTAAGCACAGATACGCAGTATTTT. Residues: CASSRLSTDTQYF.

V is TRBV5-4 and J is TRBJ2-1; 8 nucleotides agree with TRBD2. CDR1 is SGHNT and CDR2 is YYREEE in the germline V gene (reference sequence). The CDR3 contains 13 residues. V lost 5 bases and J lost 8; bases outside the gene matches: 6. In nucleotides, the CDR3 is TGTGCCAGCAGTTTAGCGGGACCTCATGAGCAGTTCTTC. Amino acid sequence: CASSLAGPHEQFF.

V usage is TRBV7-9 and J usage is TRBJ2-7; 8 nucleotides agree with TRBD2. V dropped 3 bases and J dropped 5; count of bases not matched to a gene: 6. The germline V gene encodes CDR1 SEHNR and CDR2 FQNEAQ (reference sequence). There are 14 residues in the CDR3. CDR3 in amino acids: CASSLTSATDEQYF. CDR3 coding DNA: TGTGCCAGCAGCTTGACTAGCGCTACGGACGAGCAGTACTTC.

The rearrangement joins TRBV9 to TRBJ2-2; possibly TRBD1 for D (6 bases). Germline V gene sequence: CDR1 SGDLS, CDR2 YYNGEE. CDR3 length equals 15 residues. Trimming stripped 2 bases from V and 4 bases from J, with 12 bases between. Written as DNA, the CDR3 is TGTGCCAGCAGCGTCCGGGACACGACCACCGGGGAGCTGTTTTTT. Its protein is CASSVRDTTTGELFF.

This chain links TRBV6-5 with TRBJ2-1; D not certain. The CDR3 has 15 residues. Trimming took 6 bases from V and 4 from J, leaving 16 bases between them. The germline V gene has CDR1 MNHEY and CDR2 SVGAGI. The CDR3 sequence is CASRTPRAQYNEQFF. The CDR3 nucleotides read TGTGCCAGCAGGACCCCCCGCGCACAATACAATGAGCAGTTCTTC.

The V call is TRBV11-2, the J call TRBJ2-1; unclear D gene. CDR1 is SGHAT and CDR2 is FQNNGV in the germline V gene. The CDR3 loop spans 15 amino acids. The V and J ends lost 2 bases and 3 bases respectively, with 11 bases between them. The CDR3 DNA reads as TGTGCCAGCAGCTTAATTATTTCTAGCTACAATGAGCAGTTCTTC. Protein: CASSLIISSYNEQFF.

This rearrangement joins TRBV7-2 to TRBJ2-1; D may be TRBD2 (7 bases). Germline CDR1 SGHTA, CDR2 FQGNSA. V shed 5 bases and J shed 10 bases, with 18 bases lying between them. The CDR3 runs to 14 residues. The CDR3 bases are TGTGCCAGCAGCCACCCCCGAGGGGGGGCCGAGCAGTTCTTC. Amino acid sequence: CASSHPRGGAEQFF.

The chain is built from TRBV5-1 and TRBJ2-5, with D possibly being TRBD2 (5 bases). Germline CDR1 SGHRS, CDR2 YFSETQ. This CDR3 has 14 residues. Trimming took off 3 bases at V and 0 bases at J, with 9 bases between the two ends. Here the CDR3 DNA reads TGCGCCAGCAGCTCGGGGTCTTACCAAGAGACCCAGTACTTC. Its protein product is CASSSGSYQETQYF.

This chain links TRBV19 with TRBJ1-1, with no clear D. Per the germline V gene, CDR1 is LNHDA and CDR2 is SQIVND (reference sequence). V shed 3 bases and J shed 1 base, with 3 bases lying between them. The CDR3 spans 12 residues. In DNA form, the CDR3 reads TGTGCCAGTAGTATCACGAACACTGAAGCTTTCTTT. Its protein product is CASSITNTEAFF.

The genes are TRBV5-1 and TRBJ2-2, with TRBD2 identical over 11 bases. The CDR3 is 15 amino acids. Germline CDR1 reads SGHRS; CDR2 reads YFSETQ. V shed 4 bases and J 6 bases; nucleotides not matched to a gene: 5. CDR3 in DNA: TGCGCCAGCAGCCGGCCGGGACTAGCGGCCGGGGAGCTGTTTTTT. This sequence encodes CASSRPGLAAGELFF.

The chain uses TRBV4-1 and TRBJ2-5, with 15 bases lining up with TRBD2. The ends lost 5 bases at V and 6 bases at J; junction bases unmatched: 19. Germline-derived CDR1 and CDR2 are MGHRA and YSYEKL. CDR3 size: 20 residues. In DNA, the CDR3 is TGCGCCAGCAGCTCAGTTGCCGGACTAGCGGGAGGGGCCGGTTGGCAGACCCAGTACTTC. This encodes CASSSVAGLAGGAGWQTQYF.

This chain uses TRBV19 with TRBJ2-7; D is unresolved. V gave up 1 base and J gave up 3 bases, with 10 bases separating them. The CDR3 runs to 14 residues. CDR1 is LNHDA, CDR2 SQIVND, per germline (reference sequence). The DNA of the CDR3 is TGTGCCAGTAGTATAGTTCATCCCCACTACGAGCAGTACTTC. It encodes CASSIVHPHYEQYF.

This clone was observed once. The chain carries TRBV6-5 and TRBJ2-5; D is unresolved. The CDR3 spans 12 residues. Germline CDR1 and CDR2: MNHEY and SVGAGI. Trimming removed 0 bases at V and 7 bases at J, with 6 bases between. This CDR3 reads CASSYSHGTQYF. The CDR3 DNA follows: TGTGCCAGCAGTTACTCACATGGGACCCAGTACTTC.

V and J are TRBV7-2 and TRBJ2-5, with 15 bases fitting TRBD2. Looked up from germline, CDR1 is SGHTA and CDR2 is FQGNSA. After removal of 5 bases from V and 5 bases from J, the junction contained 0 bases not matched to a gene. The CDR3 is 14 residues long. CDR3 region: CASSGTSGRETQYF. The CDR3 region has the DNA TGTGCCAGCAGCGGGACTAGCGGGAGGGAGACCCAGTACTTC.

The rearrangement links TRBV13 to TRBJ2-5, with a tentative D call TRBD2 (5 bases). This CDR3 has 15 residues. Germline CDR1 PRHDT, CDR2 FYEKMQ (reference sequence). V lost 4 bases to trimming and J lost 2 bases, with 14 bases between them. The DNA of the CDR3 is TGTGCCAGCAGCTGGGTTACCGGACTGCAAGAGACCCAGTACTTC. Protein: CASSWVTGLQETQYF.

This clone has only one observation. V usage is TRBV6-6 and J usage is TRBJ1-2, with 11 bases that match TRBD1. The CDR3 is 14 amino acids. In germline, CDR1 is MNHNY, CDR2 SVGAGI (reference sequence). V lost 9 bases and J lost 4; bases outside the gene matches: 7. In DNA form, the CDR3 reads TGTGCCAGTTGGCCCGGGACAGGGGGCTATGGCTACACCTTC. Its protein is CASWPGTGGYGYTF.